This TCR beta chain was observed in a study of Ad26.COV2.S vaccination and SARS-CoV-2 variants. Findings and caveats of the study: Spike-specific TCR breadth ran higher among vaccine recipients than placebo recipients. The authors reported substantial breadth in spike-specific CD8+ and CD4+ T cell responses after vaccination. The study found similar non-spike TCR breadth in vaccine and placebo recipients. Responses of T cells in total may have been underestimated by the TCR breadth and depth analyses.

Details on this clone: The antigen remains unidentified.

The germline V and J ends were trimmed by 1 base and 7 bases, with 11 bases remaining between them. CDR1 is LNHNV, CDR2 YYDKDF, per germline (reference sequence). CDR3 length equals 13 residues. Assay used: immunoSEQ multiplex PCR; TCRdb lists only in-frame clones, some missing. The sample has some 180,000 clones, approximately 90% seen once; the top ten hold around 6.1%. Sequencing used peripheral blood, obtained after recovery from COVID-19. The TCR comes from a human donor who had recovered from COVID-19. V usage is TRBV15 and J usage is TRBJ2-7, with D perhaps TRBD1 (6 bases). CDR3 region: CATSRGDRKEQYF. The DNA for the CDR3 is TGTGCCACCAGCAGAGGAGACAGGAAGGAGCAGTACTTC.